This T cell receptor beta chain appears in the sequencing data of a study of blood T cell repertoires in COVID-19. For the study at large: Samples taken during acute and convalescent COVID-19 were collected in the United States, Italy and Spain. T cells, B-cell-depleted T cells, or PBMCs provided the cDNA or gDNA that served as material.

Per the authors' pipeline: Amplification with reference gene primers provided the estimates of nucleated cell counts. Here immunoSEQ multiplex PCR was the method, and the copy in TCRdb shows in-frame clones only, minus some. D and trimming were read from the DNA, whereas the V and J calls and clone size are those reported in that table. The table has fewer than 250,000 clones, about four fifths seen once. The sequence came from a woman in her seventies with acute or convalescent COVID-19. Sequenced input: peripheral blood.

CDR3 sequence: CASSYSTLGRDTQYF. The DNA for the CDR3 is TGTGCCAGCAGTTACAGTACGCTGGGGAGAGATACGCAGTATTTT. The chain uses TRBV6-2 or TRBV6-3 and TRBJ2-3, with TRBD2 as a possible D gene (5 bases). The length of the CDR3 is 15 residues. Trimming removed 2 bases from V and 5 bases from J, with 14 bases in between. The V gene's germline CDR1 is MNHEY and CDR2 SVGEGT.